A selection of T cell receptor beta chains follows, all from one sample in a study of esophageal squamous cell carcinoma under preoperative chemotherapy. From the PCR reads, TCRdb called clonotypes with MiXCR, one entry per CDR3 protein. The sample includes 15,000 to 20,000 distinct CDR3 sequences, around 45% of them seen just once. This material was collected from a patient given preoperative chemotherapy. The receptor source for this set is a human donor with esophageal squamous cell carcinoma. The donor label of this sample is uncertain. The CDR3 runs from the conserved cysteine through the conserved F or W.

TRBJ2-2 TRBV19 CASSNLWADTGELFF
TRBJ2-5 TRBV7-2 CAGSGGRGRDTQYF
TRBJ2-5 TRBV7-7 CASLPGAHETQYF
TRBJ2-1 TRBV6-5 CASSYMGLAGGEQFF
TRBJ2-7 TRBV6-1 CASSLSGLAGGHGTYEQYF
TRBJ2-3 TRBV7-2 CASSLAGPTDTQYF
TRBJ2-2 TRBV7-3 CASSLGWGTGELFF
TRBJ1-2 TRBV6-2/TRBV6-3 CASSAGHYGYTF
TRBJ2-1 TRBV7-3 CASSPYVGTSGRPIEQFF
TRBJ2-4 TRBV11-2 CASSPSGVGAKDTQYF
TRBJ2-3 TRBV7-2 CASRQGGTGTADTQYF
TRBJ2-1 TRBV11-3 CASSFGFQADYNEQFF
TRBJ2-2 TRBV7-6 CASSFLAGEGTGELFF
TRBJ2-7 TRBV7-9 CASSTGQGNGAYEQYF
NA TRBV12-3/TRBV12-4 CASTLLGINNEQFF
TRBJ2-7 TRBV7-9 CASSHRETYEQYF
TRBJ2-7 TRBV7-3 CASSKRPGQLFYEQYF
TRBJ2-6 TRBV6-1 CASSDWTSGANVLTF
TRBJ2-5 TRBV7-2 CASSLESSGPTSQYF
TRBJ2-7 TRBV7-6 CASSLATGGTYEQYF
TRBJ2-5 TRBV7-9 CASSEFQGDEQYF
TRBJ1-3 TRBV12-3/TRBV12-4 CASRPDSGNTIYF
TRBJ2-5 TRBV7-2 CASGSTGEKESQYF
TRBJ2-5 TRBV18 CASSQLRGNEQYF
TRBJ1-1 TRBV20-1 CSASQIMNTEAFF
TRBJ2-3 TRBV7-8 CAGRGRTGRDTQYF
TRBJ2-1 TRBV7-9 CASSGAGGGGGNEQFF
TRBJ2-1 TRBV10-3 CAIGPTSAQGEQFF
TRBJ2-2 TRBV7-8 CASSSRTEGRELFF
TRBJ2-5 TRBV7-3 CASSARIQETQYF
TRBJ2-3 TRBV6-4 CASSIAGDGTDTQYF
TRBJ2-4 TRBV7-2 CASSAPERGGKNTQYF
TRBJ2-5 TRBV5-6 CASSLANEQYF
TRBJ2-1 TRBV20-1 CSALTGTSSYNEQFF
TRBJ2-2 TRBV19 CASSRRQDTGELFF
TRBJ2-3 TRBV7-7 CASSRSGTSTDTQYF
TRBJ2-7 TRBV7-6 CASSPLQGRSLNF
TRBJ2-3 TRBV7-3 CASSASSNSGTDTQYF
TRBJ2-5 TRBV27 CASSFYGSSYNEQYF
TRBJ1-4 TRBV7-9 CASSPLADGKLFF
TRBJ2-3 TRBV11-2 CASSLGSRQGRGDTQYF
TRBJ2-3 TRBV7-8 CASSRRRDEDTQYF
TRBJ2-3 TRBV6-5 CASSYSRNTGTDTQYF
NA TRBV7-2 CASRLVRTEEQYF